One sample yielded the 25 T cell receptor beta chains listed below, sequenced in a study of T cell responses to AZD1222 COVID-19 vaccine. Sequencing used immunoSEQ multiplex PCR; TCRdb keeps in-frame clones, though not all of them. The repertoire holds about 150,000 clones, with less than 90% as singletons. This sample comprised peripheral blood, obtained after recovery from COVID-19. All receptors derive from an adult who had recovered from COVID-19.

The rearrangement uses TRBV4-3 and TRBJ1-1, with D maybe TRBD1 (5 bases). The V end was cut by 4 bases, the J end by 3 bases, with 18 bases between. The CDR3 covers 16 residues. The germline V gene has CDR1 LGHNA and CDR2 YSLEER. As DNA, the CDR3 is TGCGCCAGCAGCCGGTACCGGGACTCCGGTGACACTGAAGCTTTCTTT. Amino acids: CASSRYRDSGDTEAFF.

The rearrangement joins TRBV19 to TRBJ1-5; possible D gene TRBD1, 5 bases. Germline CDR1 is LNHDA and CDR2 is SQIVND (reference sequence). Deletions cut 6 bases from V and 3 bases from J, with 12 bases between. The CDR3 runs 14 residues. CDR3 residues: CASSPRGLNQPQHF. The CDR3 DNA reads TGTGCCAGTAGCCCACGGGGCCTCAATCAGCCCCAGCATTTT.

The chain links TRBV5-6 to TRBJ1-2, with D perhaps TRBD1 (5 bases). Germline loops: CDR1 SGHDT, CDR2 YYEEEE. V shed 3 bases and J shed 8 bases, with 20 bases lying between them. The CDR3 is made up of 15 amino acids. The CDR3 here is CASSSNRDRRWGYTF. CDR3 DNA sequence: TGTGCCAGCAGCTCAAACCGGGACCGAAGGTGGGGCTACACCTTC.

V and J are TRBV28 and TRBJ1-5; D might be TRBD1 (6 bases). Between the trimmed V and J ends, which lost 3 bases and 1 base, there was a span of 13 bases. This CDR3 region has 16 residues. CDR1 MDHEN and CDR2 SYDVKM come from the germline V gene. Here the CDR3 reads CASSFPGGASNQPQHF. The CDR3 nucleotides read TGTGCCAGCAGTTTTCCGGGGGGGGCGAGCAATCAGCCCCAGCATTTT.

The chain recombines TRBV9 with TRBJ2-7; perhaps TRBD2 as D (6 bases). CDR1 and CDR2 from the germline V gene are SGDLS and YYNGEE. The ends were cut back, 0 bases at V and 6 bases at J, with 13 bases in the middle. This CDR3 is 14 amino acids long. The CDR3 DNA sequence: TGTGCCAGCAGCGTAGGCGGAGGGGTCGGCGAGCAGTACTTC. This codes for CASSVGGGVGEQYF.

The chain employs TRBV2 and TRBJ2-5, with 11 bases that match TRBD2. CDR1 SNHLY and CDR2 FYNNEI come from the germline V gene. V dropped 3 bases and J dropped 1; count of bases not matched to a gene: 7. This CDR3 is 17 amino acids long. The CDR3 sequence is CASSEWLAGGSQETQYF. The CDR3 DNA reads as TGTGCCAGCAGTGAGTGGCTAGCGGGAGGAAGCCAAGAGACCCAGTACTTC.

The genes are TRBV5-1 and TRBJ2-7; TRBD1 is a possible D gene (6 bases). The CDR3 runs 16 residues. Germline V gene lookup returns CDR1 SGHRS and CDR2 YFSETQ. V lost 4 bases to trimming and J lost 1 base, with 18 bases between them. CDR3 coding DNA: TGCGCCAGCAGCCCTGGTTTCCTGGACAGTTCCTACGAGCAGTACTTC. Amino acids: CASSPGFLDSSYEQYF.

V and J are TRBV28 and TRBJ2-7; 12 positions match TRBD2. J lost 3 bases, V lost 5 bases, and 5 bases had no gene match. The germline V gene encodes CDR1 MDHEN and CDR2 SYDVKM. The CDR3 extends over 15 amino acids. Here the CDR3 reads CASSRTSGNSYEQYF. The DNA of the CDR3 is TGTGCCAGCAGTAGGACTAGCGGGAATAGCTACGAGCAGTACTTC.

This chain links TRBV5-6 with TRBJ1-2, with D possibly being TRBD1 (5 bases). Germline CDR1 and CDR2: SGHDT and YYEEEE. V was cut by 0 bases and J by 6 bases, with 12 bases left in between. The CDR3 is 14 residues long. The CDR3 DNA reads TGTGCCAGCAGCTTGGCCGTAGGAGGGGATGGCTACACCTTC. Translated: CASSLAVGGDGYTF.

The CDR3 protein is CASSLTGQDGYTF. As DNA, the CDR3 is TGTGCCAGCAGCTTAACGGGGCAAGATGGCTACACCTTC. The chain carries TRBV7-3 and TRBJ1-2; TRBD1 is a possible D gene (5 bases). Germline-derived CDR1 and CDR2 are SGHTA and FQGTGA. The CDR3 covers 13 residues. V gave up 0 bases and J gave up 6 bases, with 8 bases separating them.

V and J are TRBV27 and TRBJ2-7, with a weak D call TRBD1 (5 bases). The germline V gene encodes CDR1 MNHEY and CDR2 SMNVEV (reference sequence). V gave up 8 bases and J gave up 7 bases, with 15 bases separating them. The CDR3 contains 12 residues. The CDR3 nucleotides read TGTGCCAGCGGAACACAGGTATGGGAGCAGTACTTC. Its protein product is CASGTQVWEQYF.

The chain combines TRBV19 with TRBJ1-5; 11 bases match TRBD1. Unmatched junction bases numbered 4, after V lost 3 bases and J lost 6 bases. This CDR3 is 15 amino acids long. Germline V lookup: CDR1 LNHDA, CDR2 SQIVND (reference sequence). This chain's CDR3 is CASSMGTGGGQPQHF. DNA for the CDR3: TGTGCCAGTAGTATGGGGACAGGGGGAGGTCAGCCCCAGCATTTT.

The chain combines TRBV7-6 with TRBJ2-7; possibly TRBD2 for D (6 bases). Germline lookup yields CDR1 SGHVS and CDR2 FNYEAQ. Trimming took 1 base from V and 0 from J, leaving 13 bases between them. CDR3 length: 16 residues. The CDR3 reads CASSLGVGGYSYEQYF. The CDR3 region has the DNA TGTGCCAGCAGCTTAGGGGTGGGAGGCTACTCCTACGAGCAGTACTTC.

CDR3 nucleotide sequence: TGTGCCAGCAGTTCCCTTAGGGACCACTACGAGCAGTACTTC. Translation gives CASSSLRDHYEQYF. The V call is TRBV6-7, the J call TRBJ2-7; D may be TRBD1 or TRBD2 (5 bases each). TRBV6-7 is sorted into the ORF group, with uncertain function. V was shortened by 4 bases and J by 3 bases, with 13 bases between the two germline ends. This CDR3 comprises 14 residues.

The V and J genes are TRBV9 and TRBJ2-5, with no clear D. The V end was cut by 4 bases, the J end by 1 base, with 17 bases between. CDR1 SGDLS and CDR2 YYNGEE come from the germline V gene. This CDR3 spans 16 amino acids. Written as DNA, the CDR3 is TGTGCCAGCAGCCCCCGTCTTACACTCGGCCAAGAGACCCAGTACTTC. It is translated as CASSPRLTLGQETQYF.

A single count supports this clone. The V call is TRBV7-2, the J call TRBJ1-1, with a possible D match to TRBD1 (5 bases). The V gene lost 2 bases and the J gene lost 8 bases, with 12 bases spanning the gap. The CDR3 consists of 13 residues. Germline assignment: CDR1 SGHTA and CDR2 FQGNSA. CDR3 sequence reads: CASSLLAGAEAFF. The CDR3 DNA follows: TGTGCCAGCAGCTTACTTGCCGGGGCCGAAGCTTTCTTT.

The chain is built from TRBV18 and TRBJ2-1; 9 nucleotides agree with TRBD2. This CDR3 contains 16 residues. CDR1 and CDR2 (germline): KGHSH, LQKENI. J was trimmed by 9 bases and V by 0 bases; bases with no gene match: 9. The CDR3 loop reads CASSPPEGLAFTEQFF. CDR3 bases: TGTGCCAGCTCACCACCGGAGGGACTAGCTTTCACTGAGCAGTTCTTC. The full variable domain, completed using reference TRBV18 and TRBJ2-1, is NAGVMQNPRHLVRRRGQEARLRCSPMKGHSHVYWYRQLPEEGLKFMVYLQKENIIDESGMPKERFSAEFPKEGPSILRIQQVVRGDSAAYFCASSPPEGLAFTEQFFGPGTRLTVL.

V is TRBV28 and J is TRBJ1-2, with D possibly being TRBD1 (6 bases). V was trimmed by 4 bases and J by 1 base, leaving 13 bases between them. In germline, CDR1 is MDHEN, CDR2 SYDVKM. The CDR3 runs 15 residues. CDR3: CASSSWTADNYGYTF. The DNA for the CDR3 is TGTGCCAGCAGTTCTTGGACAGCTGATAACTATGGCTACACCTTC.

J is TRBJ2-7 and V is TRBV5-5; D tentatively fits TRBD1 or TRBD2 (5 bases each). The CDR3 runs to 14 residues. Germline V gene lookup returns CDR1 SGHKS and CDR2 YYEKEE (reference sequence). V lost 3 bases to trimming and J lost 0 bases, with 10 bases between them. The CDR3 DNA follows: TGTGCCAGCAGCTGGGACGTTATCTCCTACGAGCAGTACTTC. Translated, it gives CASSWDVISYEQYF.

With respect to this clone: At the DNA level, this CDR3 is encoded by other sequences in the same sample as well. The rearrangement links TRBV7-3 to TRBJ2-5, with a possible D match to TRBD2 (6 bases). Germline CDR1 SGHTA, CDR2 FQGTGA. The CDR3 is made up of 14 amino acids. V shed 5 bases and J shed 2 bases, with 12 bases lying between them. The CDR3 reads CASSPTGLQETQYF. The DNA for the CDR3 is TGTGCCAGCAGCCCAACGGGACTTCAAGAGACCCAGTACTTC.

The gene calls are TRBV27 and TRBJ2-7; either TRBD1 or TRBD2 may supply D (5 bases each). The CDR3 loop spans 15 amino acids. Trimming took off 5 bases at V and 7 bases at J, with 21 bases between the two ends. Germline CDR1 reads MNHEY; CDR2 reads SMNVEV (reference sequence). The DNA for the CDR3 is TGTGCCAGCAGTCTTACCCGGGACGGGTTTGATGAGCAGTACTTC. It is translated as CASSLTRDGFDEQYF.

The chain couples TRBV7-2 to TRBJ2-3; weak D call: TRBD2 (5 bases). The V and J ends lost 4 bases and 0 bases respectively, with 8 bases between them. The CDR3 covers 14 residues. The germline V gene encodes CDR1 SGHTA and CDR2 FQGNSA. The CDR3 DNA is TGTGCCAGCAGCTCCCGGACTAGCACAGATACGCAGTATTTT. Protein product: CASSSRTSTDTQYF. The entire variable domain, with the rest obtained from reference TRBV7-2 and TRBJ2-3, is as follows: GAGVSQSPSNKVTEKGKDVELRCDPISGHTALYWYRQSLGQGLEFLIYFQGNSAPDKSGLPSDRFSAERTGGSVSTLTIQRTQQEDSAVYLCASSSRTSTDTQYFGPGTRLTVL.

The rearrangement links TRBV2 to TRBJ2-2, with a tentative D call TRBD2 (5 bases). Germline CDR1 reads SNHLY; CDR2 reads FYNNEI. The V end lost 10 bases, the J end lost 5 bases, and 17 bases lay between the germline ends. The CDR3 covers 14 residues. CDR3 nucleotide sequence: TGTGCCACCCACGGGGTCATCGGAACCGGGGAGCTGTTTTTT. Translation: CATHGVIGTGELFF.

J is TRBJ1-2 and V is TRBV5-6; TRBD1 is a possible D gene (5 bases). This CDR3 has 13 residues. The germline V gene has CDR1 SGHDT and CDR2 YYEEEE. V lost 2 bases, J lost 7 bases, and 12 bases lay in between. The DNA for the CDR3 is TGTGCCAGCAGCTTTGCATCCGGGGGTGGCTACACCTTC. Translated, it gives CASSFASGGGYTF.

J is TRBJ2-7 and V is TRBV6-2 or TRBV6-3, with D possibly called TRBD1 or TRBD2 (5 bases each). Germline CDR1 reads MNHEY; CDR2 reads SVGEGT. V was cut by 0 bases and J by 1 base, with 13 bases left in between. CDR3 size: 16 residues. The CDR3 reads CASSYSNRWRSYEQYF. Here the CDR3 DNA reads TGTGCCAGCAGTTACTCGAACAGGTGGAGGTCCTACGAGCAGTACTTC.